The T cell receptor (beta chain) under discussion was sequenced for a study of cytomegalovirus exposure and HLA in healthy donors. To note about this clone: Its antigen remains unidentified.

Researchers ran the PCR with 60 Vbeta and 13 Jbeta primers. Here immunoSEQ multiplex PCR was the method, and the copy in TCRdb shows in-frame clones only, minus some. The sample spans approximately 200,000 clones; the ten largest clones claim almost 0.75%. The CDR3 spans 12 residues. Trimming removed 4 bases from V and 5 bases from J, with 8 bases in between. Germline V gene sequence: CDR1 MNHEY, CDR2 SVGAGI. Overall study findings and caveats: Within the data, a cluster of highly shared sequence variants was likely a sequencing artifact. As was reported, the classifier diagnosed cytomegalovirus status with high specificity and sensitivity.

Among the donors, all were healthy bone marrow donors. This TCR came from a boy aged 10-17 years in good health and CMV-seronegative. The specimen was PBMCs. This rearrangement joins TRBV6-5 to TRBJ1-2; D ambiguous. CDR3 bases: TGTGCCAGCAGTTCGGGAGCTTATGGCTACACCTTC. Its protein is CASSSGAYGYTF.